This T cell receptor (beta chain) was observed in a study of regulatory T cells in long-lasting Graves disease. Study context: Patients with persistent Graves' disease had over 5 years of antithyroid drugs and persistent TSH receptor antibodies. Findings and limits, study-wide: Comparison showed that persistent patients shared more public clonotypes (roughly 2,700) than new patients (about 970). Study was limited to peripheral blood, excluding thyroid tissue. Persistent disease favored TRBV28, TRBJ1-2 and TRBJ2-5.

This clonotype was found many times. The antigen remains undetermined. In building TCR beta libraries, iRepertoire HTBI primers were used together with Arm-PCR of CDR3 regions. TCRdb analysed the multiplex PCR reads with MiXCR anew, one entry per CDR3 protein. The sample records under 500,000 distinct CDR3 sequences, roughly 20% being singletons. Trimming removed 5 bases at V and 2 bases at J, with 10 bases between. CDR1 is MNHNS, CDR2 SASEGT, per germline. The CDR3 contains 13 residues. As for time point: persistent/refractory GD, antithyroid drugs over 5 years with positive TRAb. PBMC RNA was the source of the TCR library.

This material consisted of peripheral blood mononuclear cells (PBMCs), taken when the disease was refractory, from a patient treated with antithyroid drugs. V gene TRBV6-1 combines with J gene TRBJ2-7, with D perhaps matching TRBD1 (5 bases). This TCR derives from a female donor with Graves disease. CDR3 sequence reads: CASSLRRAYEQYF. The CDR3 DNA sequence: TGTGCCAGCAGTCTTCGCAGGGCCTACGAGCAGTACTTC.